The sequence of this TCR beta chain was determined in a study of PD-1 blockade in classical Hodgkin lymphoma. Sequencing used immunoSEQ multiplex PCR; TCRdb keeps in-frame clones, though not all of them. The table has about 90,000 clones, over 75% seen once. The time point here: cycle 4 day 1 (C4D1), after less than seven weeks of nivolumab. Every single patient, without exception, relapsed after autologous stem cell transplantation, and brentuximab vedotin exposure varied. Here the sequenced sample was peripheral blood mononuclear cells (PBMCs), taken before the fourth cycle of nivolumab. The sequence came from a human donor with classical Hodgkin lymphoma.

CDR3 sequence reads: CASSWGQGNEKLFF. The CDR3 DNA is TGTGCCAGCAGTTGGGGACAGGGGAATGAAAAACTGTTTTTT. V usage is TRBV6-5 and J usage is TRBJ1-4; 10 positions agree with TRBD1. Trimming removed 4 bases from V and 5 bases from J; junction bases left unmatched: 1. The CDR3 has 14 residues. The germline V gene encodes CDR1 MNHEY and CDR2 SVGAGI.